The 18 T cell receptor beta chains given below trace back to one sample, sequenced in a study of CD8+CD57+ T cells in acquired aplastic anemia. Template material for TCR beta VDJ and CDR3 profiling consisted of genomic DNA. TCRdb re-analysed the reads in MiXCR, keeping a single row per CDR3 protein. The top ten clones hold under 55% of a sample with roughly 200,000 distinct CDR3 sequences, roughly three fifths of them seen once. Whoever was chosen for sequencing had shown CD8+CD57+ cell expansion by flow cytometry. The sample consisted of sorted CD4+, CD8+, or CD8+CD57+ T cells (not recorded which) from PBMCs. The receptor source for this set is a human donor with aplastic anemia.

This rearrangement joins TRBV19 to TRBJ1-5; maybe TRBD1 (5 bases). Trimming took off 5 bases at V and 4 bases at J, with 15 bases between the two ends. Germline CDR1 LNHDA, CDR2 SQIVND (reference sequence). The CDR3 is made up of 15 amino acids. The CDR3 coding sequence is TGTGCCAGTAGTCTTAACGCACAGGAGAATCAGCCCCAGCATTTT. This codes for CASSLNAQENQPQHF.

Concerning this clonotype: This may stem from a read error, because a much larger clone lies one nucleotide away. The conserved phenylalanine or tryptophan normally closing the CDR3 is absent here, so this likely arose from a read error. The genes are TRBV9 and TRBJ2-3; D might be TRBD1 or TRBD2, each matching 5 bases. The CDR3 runs to 14 residues. With 3 bases removed from V and 2 bases from J, the gap between germline ends came to 10 bases. From germline, CDR1 is SGDLS and CDR2 YYNGEE. CDR3 nucleotides: TGTGCCAGCAGCGGACGGGACGACACAGATACGCAGTATCTT. The encoded protein is CASSGRDDTDTQYL.

The CDR3 nucleotides read TGTGCCAGTAGTATCCGCCAACTCTACGAGCAGTACTTC. It yields the protein CASSIRQLYEQYF. The chain employs TRBV19 and TRBJ2-7; D not resolved. The CDR3 consists of 13 residues. Germline assignment: CDR1 LNHDA and CDR2 SQIVND (reference sequence). V was trimmed by 3 bases and J by 3 bases, leaving 9 bases between them.

This clonotype has a single count. This chain uses TRBV5-6 with TRBJ2-1, with a weak D call TRBD1 (5 bases). Per germline, CDR1 SGHDT and CDR2 YYEEEE. Trimming pared 4 bases from V and 4 bases from J, leaving 9 bases between. The CDR3 runs 13 residues. The CDR3 is CASSLGDYNEQFF. CDR3 DNA sequence: TGTGCCAGCAGCCTAGGGGATTACAATGAGCAGTTCTTC.

This clonotype was picked up many times. V is TRBV4-1 and J is TRBJ2-7; D is unresolved. The CDR3 is 14 amino acids. Trimming pared 1 base from V and 2 bases from J, leaving 9 bases between. The V gene's germline CDR1 is MGHRA and CDR2 YSYEKL. CDR3 nucleotides: TGCGCCAGCAGCCAAGCGGGCCGTACCTACGAGCAGTACTTC. Amino acid sequence: CASSQAGRTYEQYF.

V is TRBV24-1 and J is TRBJ2-7; a possible D gene is TRBD1 (6 bases). The V gene lost 7 bases and the J gene lost 0 bases, with 12 bases spanning the gap. The CDR3 length is 14 residues. Per germline, CDR1 KGHDR and CDR2 SFDVKD. In nucleotides, the CDR3 is TGTGCCACCAGCACCGGGACACCCTCCTACGAGCAGTACTTC. Translation gives CATSTGTPSYEQYF.

As for this clonotype: A junction end diverges from the germline sequence, so it may reflect a read error. The chain has TRBV7-7 and TRBJ2-2; perhaps TRBD2 as D (6 bases). Germline loops: CDR1 SSHAT, CDR2 FNYEAQ (reference sequence). This CDR3 has 16 residues. The CDR3, as DNA: TGTGCTAGCAGCTTAGCGCGTCCGGGAGTGGGCGGGGAGCTGTTTTTT. Its protein is CASSLARPGVGGELFF.

This clonotype was observed once. The DNA is omitted, as the CDR3 cannot be located on it reliably, and the CDR3 follows TCRdb's listing. CDR3 sequence reads: CASSIYLCSVEGGDYNEQFF. The chain carries TRBV7-9 and TRBJ2-7; the table gives TRBD2 as D, unverified against the DNA. Germline V lookup: CDR1 SEHNR, CDR2 FQNEAQ (reference sequence). The CDR3 adds up to 20 amino acids, both ends counted.

Remarks on this clonotype: A junction end diverges from the germline sequence, so it may reflect a read error. V gene TRBV12-3 or TRBV12-4 combines with J gene TRBJ2-3, with TRBD2 matching over 7 bases. This CDR3 has 11 amino acids. DNA of the CDR3: TGTGCCGGCAGTTTAGGGGCAGGGAGGGATTTT. Amino acid sequence: CAGSLGAGRDF.

CDR3 protein: CATSDRDRGHTGELFF. In nucleotides, the CDR3 is TGTGCCACCAGTGACCGGGACAGGGGGCACACCGGGGAGCTGTTTTTT. V and J are TRBV24-1 and TRBJ2-2; 12 nucleotides match TRBD1. V lost 4 bases, J lost 3 bases, and 2 bases stayed unmatched. The CDR3 is made up of 16 amino acids. Germline V gives CDR1 KGHDR, CDR2 SFDVKD.

Concerning this clonotype itself: This may be a read error: a much more frequent sequence differs by one nucleotide. This rearrangement joins TRBV19 to TRBJ1-4; 7 positions match TRBD1. Germline assignment: CDR1 LNHDA and CDR2 SQIVND (reference sequence). The CDR3 length is 15 residues. This CDR3 is CASSQSDRVNEKPFF. The CDR3 DNA reads as TGTGCCAGTAGCCAATCCGACAGGGTAAATGAAAAACCGTTTTTT.

The chain carries TRBV28 and TRBJ2-7, with D possibly TRBD1 on 6 matching bases. The CDR3 runs 12 residues. Trimming cost V 7 bases and J 2 bases, with 9 bases left between them. The germline V gene has CDR1 MDHEN and CDR2 SYDVKM. The CDR3 loop is CASTRTAYEQYF. CDR3 nucleotides: TGTGCCAGCACCAGGACAGCCTACGAGCAGTACTTC.

The rearrangement links TRBV11-3 to TRBJ2-7; the D gene is possibly TRBD2 (5 bases). The CDR3 is 14 residues long. The ends were cut back, 5 bases at V and 0 bases at J, with 11 bases in the middle. The germline V gene has CDR1 SGHNT and CDR2 YENEEA. The CDR3 is CASSPGLFSYEQYF. The DNA for the CDR3 is TGTGCCAGCAGCCCTGGACTCTTCTCCTACGAGCAGTACTTC.

This sequence joins TRBV9 and TRBJ2-2; TRBD2 aligns across 9 bases. The CDR3 extends over 16 amino acids. V gave up 3 bases and J gave up 1 base; unmatched junction bases: 4. CDR1 is SGDLS and CDR2 is YYNGEE in the germline V gene. The CDR3 sequence: CASSASGIENTGELFF. CDR3 nucleotide sequence: TGTGCCAGCAGCGCTAGCGGGATAGAGAACACCGGGGAGCTGTTTTTT.

This clonotype showed up many times. The gene calls are TRBV19 and TRBJ2-1, with D tentatively TRBD1 or TRBD2 (6 bases each). Trimming removed 5 bases from V and 8 bases from J, with 19 bases in between. This CDR3 is 15 amino acids long. CDR1 is LNHDA, CDR2 SQIVND, per germline (reference sequence). Here the CDR3 reads CASSHGRRGMDEQFF. CDR3 sequence (DNA): TGTGCCAGTAGTCACGGGAGAAGGGGGATGGATGAGCAGTTCTTC.

This clonotype was counted a few times. V usage is TRBV2 and J usage is TRBJ2-1; maybe TRBD1 (5 bases). Germline-derived CDR1 and CDR2 are SNHLY and FYNNEI. The CDR3 totals 11 residues. The V end was cut by 7 bases, the J end by 10 bases, with 11 bases between. The CDR3 loop reads CASTQGEEQFF. The CDR3 nucleotides are TGTGCCAGCACCCAAGGGGAAGAGCAGTTCTTC.

The genes are TRBV19 and TRBJ2-5; tentatively, D is TRBD1 (7 bases). This CDR3 spans 14 amino acids. The V end was cut by 6 bases, the J end by 5 bases, with 16 bases between. CDR1 and CDR2 (germline): LNHDA, SQIVND (reference sequence). Here the CDR3 reads CASSTRGEWETQYF. CDR3 bases: TGTGCCAGTAGCACCAGGGGGGAGTGGGAGACCCAGTACTTC.

The CDR3 nucleotides are TGTGCCACCAGCAGACCTGCGGGGGGCCACACCGGGGAGCTGTTTTTT. Its translation is CATSRPAGGHTGELFF. The V gene is TRBV15, the J gene TRBJ2-2, with 8 bases fitting TRBD2. Germline V lookup: CDR1 LNHNV, CDR2 YYDKDF (reference sequence). Trimming cost V 2 bases and J 3 bases; bases outside gene matches: 5. The CDR3 is made up of 16 amino acids.